Sequencing of this TCR beta chain was carried out in a study of shared clonotypes between healthy human individuals. V dropped 1 base and J dropped 7 bases, with 13 bases sitting between them. Germline loops: CDR1 LGHNA, CDR2 YNFKEQ. The length of the CDR3 is 15 residues. Using immunoSEQ multiplex PCR, the repertoire was profiled, and TCRdb retains in-frame clones only, with some absent. Altogether fewer than 650,000 clones are present, about three quarters being singletons, with the ten largest covering around 13%. What was sequenced was PBMCs. J is TRBJ2-2 and V is TRBV4-2; D is uncertain. The receptor comes from a woman aged 40 to 50 in good health. Some clones in this sample may be carry-over from other donors' samples. The chain's CDR3 is CASSQGGRYGGELFF. The DNA of the CDR3 is TGTGCCAGCAGCCAAGGTGGTCGTTACGGCGGGGAGCTGTTTTTT.